These T cell receptor beta chains were read from a single sample in a study of blood T cell repertoires in COVID-19. The data were produced by immunoSEQ multiplex PCR, yet TCRdb's version contains in-frame clones alone and is incomplete. The sample records about 140,000 clones, about 86% being singletons. Source material: peripheral blood. The receptors derive from a human donor in a cohort sampled during active COVID-19. Both conserved end residues are part of each CDR3. The D gene is left open where the match is weak. The listing skips clone size in some rows; elsewhere it reads once, few, many or a size class.

abundance	len	d_gene	v_gene	j_gene	CDR3nt	CDR3aa
-	14	-	TRBV19	TRBJ1-3	TGTGCCAGTGGTCAGACAATCTCTGGAAACACCATATATTTT	CASGQTISGNTIYF
-	14	-	TRBV18	TRBJ2-7	TGTGCCAGCTCACCACCGTCAGAAGCCTACGAGCAGTACTTC	CASSPPSEAYEQYF
once	15	TRBD2	TRBV7-9	TRBJ2-5	TGTGCCAGCAGCTCCTGGACTAGCGGACAAGAGACCCAGTACTTC	CASSSWTSGQETQYF
-	16	TRBD1	TRBV2	TRBJ2-1	TGTGCCAGCAGTGTTCACAGGGGGACAGGGGGGAATGAGCAGTTCTTC	CASSVHRGTGGNEQFF
few	12	TRBD1	TRBV3-1/TRBV3-2	TRBJ1-1	TGTGCCAGCAGCTACAGGGGATCTGAAGCTTTCTTT	CASSYRGSEAFF
-	16	TRBD2	TRBV7-2	TRBJ2-1	TGTGCCAGCAGCTTAGTGGCTAGCGGGGGGGGCTATGAGCAGTTCTTC	CASSLVASGGGYEQFF
once	15	TRBD2	TRBV4-2	TRBJ2-7	TGTGCCAGCAGCCAAGGGCTAGCGGGTTCCTACGAGCAGTACTTC	CASSQGLAGSYEQYF
-	15	TRBD1	TRBV11-2	TRBJ1-1	TGTGCCAGCAGCTTGGGGACAGGGTCCGCGCCTGAAGCTTTCTTT	CASSLGTGSAPEAFF
once	15	TRBD1	TRBV10-3	TRBJ1-2	TGTGCCATCAGGCAGGGGGATAGGACTAACTATGGCTACACCTTC	CAIRQGDRTNYGYTF
-	15	-	TRBV5-1	TRBJ2-2	TGCGCCAGCAGCTTGGCGGGAATAGGCACCGGGGAGCTGTTTTTT	CASSLAGIGTGELFF
-	15	TRBD1	TRBV19	TRBJ1-5	TGTGCCAGTATCGCGGTGGGACAGGGCAATCAGCCCCAGCATTTT	CASIAVGQGNQPQHF
once	15	TRBD2	TRBV2	TRBJ2-1	TGTGCCACCAAACCTTTAGCGGGGCCCTACAATGAGCAGTTCTTC	CATKPLAGPYNEQFF
-	13	-	TRBV6-6	TRBJ1-4	TGTGCCAGCAGACCCAGGGGCGGTGAAAAACTGTTTTTT	CASRPRGGEKLFF
-	15	TRBD1	TRBV7-6	TRBJ1-5	TGTGCCAGCAGCAGAGACAGGGGTTGGAATCAGCCCCAGCATTTT	CASSRDRGWNQPQHF
-	13	-	TRBV4-1	TRBJ1-3	TGCGCCAGCAGCCAAGATCAAGGAAACACCATATATTTT	CASSQDQGNTIYF
-	13	-	TRBV9	TRBJ2-5	TGTGCCAGCAGCGTCTTAGATATGGAGACCCAGTACTTC	CASSVLDMETQYF
-	17	TRBD2	TRBV7-9	TRBJ2-6	TGTGCCAGCAGCCCGGTGCGGGGGGGCTCTGGGGCCAACGTCCTGACTTTC	CASSPVRGGSGANVLTF
-	16	-	TRBV19	TRBJ2-7	TGTGCCAGTAGTCAACCCCGCGGATCCGGCTACTACGAGCAGTACTTC	CASSQPRGSGYYEQYF
few	14	-	TRBV15	TRBJ2-5	TGTGCCACCAGCAGAGGGACAGTTCCCCGTACCCAGTACTTC	CATSRGTVPRTQYF
-	15	TRBD1	TRBV19	TRBJ2-7	TGTGCCAGTAGTATAGTCCGGACAGGACAACCCGAGCAGTACTTC	CASSIVRTGQPEQYF
-	12	-	TRBV6-1	TRBJ1-1	TGTGCCAGCAGTGAATTCGTGAGGGAAGCTTTCTTT	CASSEFVREAFF
-	17	-	TRBV7-6	TRBJ1-3	TGTGCCAGCACCGCAGGACAAGGACAGAGCTCTGGAAACACCATATATTTT	CASTAGQGQSSGNTIYF
-	18	TRBD1	TRBV10-1	TRBJ2-2	TGCGCCAGCAGTGAAGGAGCAAAAAGGGGGCGGTGGACCGGGGAGCTGTTTTTT	CASSEGAKRGRWTGELFF
-	15	-	TRBV5-1	TRBJ2-5	TGCGCCAGCAGCCCGTCTCAGCGAGGTCAAGAGACCCAGTACTTC	CASSPSQRGQETQYF
-	14	-	TRBV7-2	TRBJ1-2	TGTGCCAGCAGCTTAGCGGGCGGGAACTATGGCTACACCTTC	CASSLAGGNYGYTF
few	15	TRBD1	TRBV28	TRBJ2-3	TGTGCCAGCAGCTTACAGGGGGTTGGCACAGATACGCAGTATTTT	CASSLQGVGTDTQYF
-	15	-	TRBV6-2/TRBV6-3	TRBJ1-3	TGTGCCAGCAGTTCCTCGGACAGATCTGGAAACACCATATATTTT	CASSSSDRSGNTIYF
-	14	TRBD1	TRBV19	TRBJ2-2	TGTGCCAGTAGTATCCAGGGGGATGACGGGGAGCTGTTTTTT	CASSIQGDDGELFF
few	11	-	TRBV12-3/TRBV12-4	TRBJ1-1	TGTGCCAGCAGTTCTGACACTGAAGCTTTCTTT	CASSSDTEAFF
-	17	TRBD1	TRBV5-1	TRBJ2-1	TGCGCCAGCAGCCCCGGCCTAGACAGGGGGCCCAACAATGAGCAGTTCTTC	CASSPGLDRGPNNEQFF
-	13	-	TRBV25-1	TRBJ2-7	TGTGCCAGCAGTGAATATTGGAGGTACGAGCAGTACTTC	CASSEYWRYEQYF
-	16	TRBD1	TRBV6-1	TRBJ1-5	TGTGCCAGCAGTGAAGGACGGGACAGGGCGGGACAGCCCCAGCATTTT	CASSEGRDRAGQPQHF
-	17	TRBD2	TRBV4-1	TRBJ2-7	TGCGCCAGCAGCCAAGGCTTGCGGGGGAGGAGCTCCTACGAGCAGTACTTC	CASSQGLRGRSSYEQYF
-	12	-	TRBV10-3	TRBJ1-5	TGTGCCATCAGTGAGGGTAGCGCGCCCCAGCATTTT	CAISEGSAPQHF
-	14	TRBD1	TRBV19	TRBJ1-1	TGTGCCAGTAGGGGACAGTTCATGAACACTGAAGCTTTCTTT	CASRGQFMNTEAFF
-	14	TRBD1	TRBV19	TRBJ1-2	TGTGCCAGTATAGGGGAGGACAGGATCTATGGCTACACCTTC	CASIGEDRIYGYTF
-	20	TRBD1	TRBV3-1/TRBV3-2	TRBJ1-5	TGTGCCAGCAGCCAAGATTCAGGGACAGGGGTCCCTCTAGACTATCAGCCCCAGCATTTT	CASSQDSGTGVPLDYQPQHF
-	15	-	TRBV27	TRBJ1-1	TGTGCCAGCAGTTCCCTTGGCGACAGCGATAGGGAAGCTTTCTTT	CASSSLGDSDREAFF
-	16	-	TRBV7-6	TRBJ2-2	TGTGCCAGCAGCTTGTTCGGTGTAGGGGGCACCGGGGAGCTGTTTTTT	CASSLFGVGGTGELFF
-	15	TRBD1	TRBV15	TRBJ1-4	TGTGCCACCAGCAGAGTAGGGACAGGGGCGGAAAAACTGTTTTTT	CATSRVGTGAEKLFF
-	13	-	TRBV6-5	TRBJ1-2	TGTGCCAGCGTAGCCTCCAGGGACTATGGCTACACCTTC	CASVASRDYGYTF
-	14	TRBD2	TRBV6-4	TRBJ2-3	TGTGCCAGCAGTAGCGGGGGTAACACAGATACGCAGTATTTT	CASSSGGNTDTQYF
-	12	-	TRBV12-3/TRBV12-4	TRBJ1-1	TGTGCCAGCAGTCGCGGACAGTTTGAAGCTTTCTTT	CASSRGQFEAFF
once	12	-	TRBV24-1	TRBJ2-3	TGTGCCACCAGCTCTAGCACAGATACGCAGTATTTT	CATSSSTDTQYF
few	15	TRBD1	TRBV6-6	TRBJ1-4	TGTGCCAGCAGGGACAGGGGGTACACTAATGAAAAACTGTTTTTT	CASRDRGYTNEKLFF
-	14	-	TRBV19	TRBJ1-1	TGTGCCAGTAGCCCCTCGGTTTTGAACACTGAAGCTTTCTTT	CASSPSVLNTEAFF
few	15	-	TRBV18	TRBJ1-6	TGTGCCAGCTCACCATTGACGGGGTTTAATTCACCCCTCCACTTT	CASSPLTGFNSPLHF
-	14	-	TRBV19	TRBJ1-2	TGTGCCAGTAGTACAAGCACGACAGTCTATGGCTACACCTTC	CASSTSTTVYGYTF
-	13	-	TRBV5-1	TRBJ2-7	TGCGCCAGCAGCGCCCAGGGATCCGGCGAGCAGTACTTC	CASSAQGSGEQYF
-	13	-	TRBV7-9	TRBJ1-1	TGTGCCAGCACCCTACGTGGTACCACTGAAGCTTTCTTT	CASTLRGTTEAFF
-	16	TRBD1	TRBV6-5	TRBJ2-1	TGTGCCAGCAGTTACGACAGGCAGGGGGCCTACAATGAGCAGTTCTTC	CASSYDRQGAYNEQFF
-	14	TRBD2	TRBV11-2	TRBJ2-5	TGTGCCAGCAGCGTCGGGGGGGCCGGAGAGACCCAGTACTTC	CASSVGGAGETQYF
-	13	-	TRBV3-1/TRBV3-2	TRBJ2-2	TGTGCCAGCAGCCTTACAGGGACCGGGGAGCTGTTTTTT	CASSLTGTGELFF
-	14	TRBD1	TRBV4-2	TRBJ2-1	TGTGCCAGCAGCCGGACAGGGTCCTACAATGAGCAGTTCTTC	CASSRTGSYNEQFF
-	17	-	TRBV25-1	TRBJ2-5	TGTGCCAGCAGTGAAAGGGTGAACAGGGTTGGCGGGGAGACCCAGTACTTC	CASSERVNRVGGETQYF
-	13	TRBD1	TRBV12-3/TRBV12-4	TRBJ2-7	TGTGCCAGCAGCCAACAGGGGACCTACGAGCAGTACTTC	CASSQQGTYEQYF
-	12	-	TRBV20-1	TRBJ1-1	TGCAGTGCTAGTCCGGGGAACACTGAAGCTTTCTTT	CSASPGNTEAFF
-	15	TRBD2	TRBV11-2	TRBJ2-5	TGTGCCAGCAGTCGTCGAGGTAGCGGGGAGGAGACCCAGTACTTC	CASSRRGSGEETQYF
-	12	-	TRBV7-9	TRBJ2-7	TGTGCCAGCAGCTCCTCCTCCTACGAGCAGTACTTC	CASSSSSYEQYF